A single sample is the source of the 12 T cell receptor beta chains below, sequenced in a study of T-cell reconstitution after alpha-beta-depleted transplantation in children. Unique molecular identifiers were used to barcode this TCRbeta library. TCRdb recomputed calls from the PCR reads with MiXCR, one row per CDR3 protein. The profile shows about 150,000 distinct CDR3 sequences, more than 9.5% of them singletons. The input for sequencing was PBMCs, taken before TCRalphabeta/CD19-depleted stem cell transplant. These receptors originate from a boy between 2 and 10 years old with acute myeloid leukemia, due to receive a stem cell transplant.

This clonotype occurred many times. This chain joins TRBV20-1 and TRBJ1-1, with D maybe TRBD1 (5 bases). The V gene's germline CDR1 is DFQATT and CDR2 SNEGSKA (reference sequence). V lost 7 bases and J 5 bases, leaving 20 bases between the germline ends. The CDR3 has 14 amino acids. The CDR3 region has the DNA TGCAGTGTGCATCGAGGGGTGGGTCGGACTGAAGCTTTCTTT. Encoded protein: CSVHRGVGRTEAFF.

Worth noting for this clonotype: This could be a read error, since a much larger clone is one nucleotide away. This chain connects TRBV21-1 to TRBJ2-5; the D call TRBD2 from the table was never checked on the DNA. TRBV21-1 is tagged as a pseudogene. The CDR3 consists of 15 residues. The CDR3 here is CASSAPTSGRKTLYF. DNA for the CDR3: TGTGCCAGCAGCGCACCAACTAGCGGGAGAAAGACCCTGTACTTC.

This clonotype was seen repeatedly, ten times or more. The rearrangement links TRBV7-9 to TRBJ2-1, with TRBD1 matching 7 bases. Per the germline V gene, CDR1 is SEHNR and CDR2 is FQNEAQ (reference sequence). This CDR3 has 14 amino acids. V lost 7 bases, J lost 4 bases, and 7 bases stayed unmatched. The CDR3 DNA follows: TGTGCCAGCACCCGGGACAGCCCATACAATGAGCAGTTCTTC. This sequence encodes CASTRDSPYNEQFF.

This clonotype showed up many times. The chain recombines TRBV12-3 or TRBV12-4 with TRBJ1-5, with TRBD1 as a possible D gene (5 bases). This CDR3 spans 14 amino acids. V dropped 7 bases and J dropped 4 bases, with 14 bases sitting between them. The CDR3 DNA follows: TGTGCCAGCACAAGGGGAGGGGCAAATCAGCCCCAGCATTTT. Translated: CASTRGGANQPQHF.

This clonotype has ten or more counts. The V call is TRBV29-1, the J call TRBJ2-2, with TRBD2 identical over 7 bases. J was trimmed by 6 bases and V by 8 bases; bases with no gene match: 12. The CDR3 length is 14 residues. Looked up from germline, CDR1 is SQVTM and CDR2 is ANQGSEA. The CDR3 spells CSILPGGISGELFF. DNA of the CDR3: TGCAGCATCCTGCCGGGGGGTATTTCCGGGGAGCTGTTTTTT.

Ten or more counts support this clonotype. This chain connects TRBV5-5 to TRBJ1-2, with 9 nucleotides matching TRBD1. CDR3 length: 14 residues. Per germline, CDR1 SGHKS and CDR2 YYEKEE (reference sequence). Trimming removed 2 bases from V and 5 bases from J; junction bases left unmatched: 4. CDR3 coding DNA: TGTGCCAGCAGCTTCGGACAGGGGAGATATGGCTACACCTTC. As protein: CASSFGQGRYGYTF.

This clonotype has a count of ten or more. V and J are TRBV11-2 and TRBJ1-1; D remains ambiguous. The germline V gene has CDR1 SGHAT and CDR2 FQNNGV. Trimming cost V 7 bases and J 0 bases, with 12 bases left between them. The CDR3 spans 14 residues. The CDR3 sequence is CASKPSVMNTEAFF. CDR3 nucleotide sequence: TGTGCCAGCAAACCTTCGGTAATGAACACTGAAGCTTTCTTT.

This clonotype was recorded many times. The rearrangement joins TRBV12-3 or TRBV12-4 to TRBJ1-5; D is ambiguous. This CDR3 contains 14 residues. Between the trimmed V and J ends, which lost 5 bases and 3 bases, there was a span of 11 bases. Here the CDR3 DNA reads TGTGCCAGCAGTCCTCAGGCAGTCAATCAGCCCCAGCATTTT. Protein: CASSPQAVNQPQHF.

This clonotype was recorded at least ten times. This rearrangement joins TRBV15 to TRBJ2-7, with 14 bases lining up with TRBD2. The ends lost 4 bases at V and 2 bases at J; junction bases unmatched: 10. CDR1 is LNHNV and CDR2 is YYDKDF in the germline V gene (reference sequence). This CDR3 has 18 amino acids. In DNA form, the CDR3 reads TGTGCCACCAGCACTGGAATAACGACTAGCGGGAGGGCCTACGAGCAGTACTTC. Amino acids: CATSTGITTSGRAYEQYF.

In its sample, this clonotype was seen many times. One end of the junction fails to match germline, which may point to a read error. The V call is TRBV20-1, the J call TRBJ1-2, with no clear D. CDR3 size: 12 residues. Germline CDR1 and CDR2: DFQATT and SNEGSKA (reference sequence). This chain's CDR3 is CSARADQVSFAF. CDR3 nucleotide sequence: TGCAGTGCTAGAGCCGACCAGGTCTCGTTCGCCTTC.

The table lists this clonotype with many counts. The chain recombines TRBV12-3 or TRBV12-4 with TRBJ1-1, with D tentatively TRBD1 (5 bases). The CDR3 runs to 14 residues. V was cut by 3 bases and J by 1 base, with 9 bases left in between. The CDR3 DNA sequence: TGTGCCAGCAGTTTGGGGCAGGAGAACACTGAAGCTTTCTTT. This gives the protein CASSLGQENTEAFF.

There are many counts of this clonotype. The chain employs TRBV27 and TRBJ2-7; the D gene is possibly TRBD1 (5 bases). Trimming removed 4 bases at V and 6 bases at J, with 13 bases between. The length of the CDR3 is 13 residues. Germline CDR1 and CDR2: MNHEY and SMNVEV (reference sequence). This chain's CDR3 is CASSSTGWGEQYF. The CDR3 coding sequence is TGTGCCAGCAGTTCCACAGGCTGGGGCGAGCAGTACTTC.